This entry describes one TCR beta chain. Its antigen is undetermined. This sample was taken from a study of T cell responses to AZD1222 COVID-19 vaccine. Study-wide results and caveats: Clonal diversity was possibly underestimated, and the donors were mostly white British, with more females. With dominance at 160-218 and 743-854, vaccine-associated CD4 TCRs spanned spike.

CDR3 length: 13 residues. Trimming left V 5 bases short and J 1 base short, with 5 bases between. The V gene's germline CDR1 is MGHDK and CDR2 SYGVNS. The data were produced by immunoSEQ multiplex PCR, yet TCRdb's version contains in-frame clones alone and is incomplete. The sample includes 95,000 to 150,000 clones, about 92% seen only once; the top ten take approximately 5%. The origin of this receptor is an adult who received the AZD1222 COVID-19 vaccine. The chain recombines TRBV25-1 with TRBJ2-2, with TRBD1 as a possible D gene (5 bases). The sequencing used peripheral blood, collected 28 days after the second AZD1222 dose. The CDR3 coding sequence is TGTGCCAGCAGTCAGGGGAACACCGGGGAGCTGTTTTTT. Protein sequence: CASSQGNTGELFF.